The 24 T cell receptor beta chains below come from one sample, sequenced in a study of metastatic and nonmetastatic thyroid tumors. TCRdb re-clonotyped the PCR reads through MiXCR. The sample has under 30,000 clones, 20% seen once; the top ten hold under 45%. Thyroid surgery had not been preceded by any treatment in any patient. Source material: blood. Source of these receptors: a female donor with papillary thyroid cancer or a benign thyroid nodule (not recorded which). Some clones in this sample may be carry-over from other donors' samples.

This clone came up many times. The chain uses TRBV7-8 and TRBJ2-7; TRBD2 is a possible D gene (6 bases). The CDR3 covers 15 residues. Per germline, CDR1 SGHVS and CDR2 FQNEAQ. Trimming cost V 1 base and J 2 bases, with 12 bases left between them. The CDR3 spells CASSLGLGLAYEQYF. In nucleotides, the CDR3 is TGTGCCAGCAGCTTAGGACTAGGTCTGGCCTACGAGCAGTACTTC.

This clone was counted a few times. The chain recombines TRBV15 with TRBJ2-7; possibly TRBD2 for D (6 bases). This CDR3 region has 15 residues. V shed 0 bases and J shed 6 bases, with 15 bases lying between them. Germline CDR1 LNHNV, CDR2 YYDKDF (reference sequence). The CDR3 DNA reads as TGTGCCACCAGCAGAGAAACACGGGGGTTGGGCGAGCAGTACTTC. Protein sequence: CATSRETRGLGEQYF.

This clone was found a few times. For the CDR3, the DNA is TGTGCCAGCAGTGCGCAACAGGGGAATGAGCAGTTCTTC. This encodes CASSAQQGNEQFF. This sequence joins TRBV6-1 and TRBJ2-1, with TRBD1 identical over 7 bases. The germline V gene encodes CDR1 MNHNS and CDR2 SASEGT. The CDR3 is made up of 13 amino acids. The V segment lost 4 bases and the J segment 7 bases; nucleotides outside the gene matches: 4.

CDR3 coding DNA: TGTGCCAGCGGGTACAGGGGGAAGACCTACGAGCAGTACTTC. It encodes CASGYRGKTYEQYF. The rearrangement uses TRBV5-8 and TRBJ2-7; 8 nucleotides align to TRBD1. The CDR3 contains 14 residues. Trimming removed 7 bases from V and 2 bases from J; junction bases left unmatched: 8. Germline V gives CDR1 SGHTS, CDR2 YDEGEE.

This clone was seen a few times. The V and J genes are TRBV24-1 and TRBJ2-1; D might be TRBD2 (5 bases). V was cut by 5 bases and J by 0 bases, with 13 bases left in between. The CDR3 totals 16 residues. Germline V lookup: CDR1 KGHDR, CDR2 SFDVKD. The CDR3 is CATSVAGTTSYNEQFF. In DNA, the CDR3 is TGTGCCACCAGTGTTGCGGGCACTACCTCCTACAATGAGCAGTTCTTC.

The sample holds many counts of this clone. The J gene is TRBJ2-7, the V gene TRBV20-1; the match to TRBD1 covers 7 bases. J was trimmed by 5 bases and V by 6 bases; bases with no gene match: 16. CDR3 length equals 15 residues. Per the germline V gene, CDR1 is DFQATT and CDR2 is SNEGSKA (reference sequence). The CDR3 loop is CSATPRTGLRDEQYF. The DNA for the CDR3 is TGCAGTGCAACTCCAAGGACAGGCTTACGGGACGAGCAGTACTTC.

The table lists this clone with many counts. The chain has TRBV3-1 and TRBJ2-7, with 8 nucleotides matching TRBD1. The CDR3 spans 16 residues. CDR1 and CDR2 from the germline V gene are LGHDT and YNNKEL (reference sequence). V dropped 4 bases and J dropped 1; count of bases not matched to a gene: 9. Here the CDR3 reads CASSPRTGGVSYEQYF. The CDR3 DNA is TGTGCCAGCAGCCCGCGAACAGGGGGTGTTTCCTACGAGCAGTACTTC.

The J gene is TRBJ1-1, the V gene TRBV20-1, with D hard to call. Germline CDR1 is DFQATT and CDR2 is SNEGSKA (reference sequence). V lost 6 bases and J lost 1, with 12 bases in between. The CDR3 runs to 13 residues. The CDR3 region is CSASPLPNTEAFF. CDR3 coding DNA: TGCAGTGCCTCCCCTTTGCCGAACACTGAAGCTTTCTTT.

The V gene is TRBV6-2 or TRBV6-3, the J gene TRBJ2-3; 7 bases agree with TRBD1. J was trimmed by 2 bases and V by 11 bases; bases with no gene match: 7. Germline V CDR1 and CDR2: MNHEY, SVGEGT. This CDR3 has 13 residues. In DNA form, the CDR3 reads TGTGCCGGCAAGGGACAGCCCACAGATACGCAGTATTTT. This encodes CAGKGQPTDTQYF.

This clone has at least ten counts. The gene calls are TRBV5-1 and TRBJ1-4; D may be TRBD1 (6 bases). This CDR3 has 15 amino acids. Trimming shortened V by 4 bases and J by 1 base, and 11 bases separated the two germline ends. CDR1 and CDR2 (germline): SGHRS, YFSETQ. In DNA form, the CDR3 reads TGCGCCAGCAGCGGACCAGGGGTAACTAATGAAAAACTGTTTTTT. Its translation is CASSGPGVTNEKLFF.

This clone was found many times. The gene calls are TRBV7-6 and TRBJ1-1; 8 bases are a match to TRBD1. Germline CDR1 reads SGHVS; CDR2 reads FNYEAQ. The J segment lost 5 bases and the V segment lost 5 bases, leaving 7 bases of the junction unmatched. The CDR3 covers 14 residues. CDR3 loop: CASSRDRGTTEAFF. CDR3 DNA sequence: TGTGCCAGCAGCCGAGACAGGGGAACGACTGAAGCTTTCTTT.

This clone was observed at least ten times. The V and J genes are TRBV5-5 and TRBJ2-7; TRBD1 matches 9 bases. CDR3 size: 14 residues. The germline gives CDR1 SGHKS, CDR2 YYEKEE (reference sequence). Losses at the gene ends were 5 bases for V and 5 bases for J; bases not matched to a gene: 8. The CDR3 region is CASRRGTGGDEQYF. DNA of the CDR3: TGTGCCAGCAGACGGGGAACAGGGGGCGACGAGCAGTACTTC.

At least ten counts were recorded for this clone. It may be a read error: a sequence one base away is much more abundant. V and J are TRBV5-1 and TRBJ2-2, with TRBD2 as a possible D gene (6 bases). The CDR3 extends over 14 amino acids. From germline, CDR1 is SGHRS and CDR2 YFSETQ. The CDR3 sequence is CASRRQGGTGEPFF. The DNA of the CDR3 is TGCGCCAGCAGAAGGCAGGGCGGGACCGGGGAGCCGTTTTTT.

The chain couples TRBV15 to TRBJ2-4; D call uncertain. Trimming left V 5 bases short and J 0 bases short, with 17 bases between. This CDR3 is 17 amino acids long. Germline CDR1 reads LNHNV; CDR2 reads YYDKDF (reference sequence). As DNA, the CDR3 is TGTGCCACCAGCGCCCCTTACCAGGCGTCAGCCAAAAACATTCAGTACTTC. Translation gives CATSAPYQASAKNIQYF. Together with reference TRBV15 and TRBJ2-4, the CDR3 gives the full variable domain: DAMVIQNPRYQVTQFGKPVTLSCSQTLNHNVMYWYQQKSSQAPKLLFHYYDKDFNNEADTPDNFQSRRPNTSFCFLDIRSPGLGDTAMYLCATSAPYQASAKNIQYFGAGTRLSVL.

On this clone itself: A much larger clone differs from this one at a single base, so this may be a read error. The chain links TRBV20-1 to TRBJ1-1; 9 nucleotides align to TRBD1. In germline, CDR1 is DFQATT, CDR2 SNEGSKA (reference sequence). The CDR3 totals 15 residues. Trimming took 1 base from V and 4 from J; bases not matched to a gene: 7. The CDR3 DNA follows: TGCAGTGCTAGAGCTCCCGGGACAGGGCTCACTGAAGCTTTCTTT. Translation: CSARAPGTGLTEAFF.

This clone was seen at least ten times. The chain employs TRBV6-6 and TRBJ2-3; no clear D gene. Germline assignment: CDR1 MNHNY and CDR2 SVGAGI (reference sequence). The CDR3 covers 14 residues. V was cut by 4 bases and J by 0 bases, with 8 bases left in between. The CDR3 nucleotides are TGTGCCAGCAGTTTCACTACTAGCACAGATACGCAGTATTTT. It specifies CASSFTTSTDTQYF.

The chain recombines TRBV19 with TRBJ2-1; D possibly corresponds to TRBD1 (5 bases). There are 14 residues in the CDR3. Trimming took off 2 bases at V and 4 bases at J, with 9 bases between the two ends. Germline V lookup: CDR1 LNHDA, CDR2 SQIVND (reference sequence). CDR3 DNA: TGTGCCAGTAGTATACAGGGCGGATACAATGAGCAGTTCTTC. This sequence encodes CASSIQGGYNEQFF.

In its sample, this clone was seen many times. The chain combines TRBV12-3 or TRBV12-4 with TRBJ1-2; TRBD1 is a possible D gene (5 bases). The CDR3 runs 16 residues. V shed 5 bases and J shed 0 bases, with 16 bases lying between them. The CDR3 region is CASSATRGASNYGYTF. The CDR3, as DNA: TGTGCCAGCAGTGCTACCCGTGGGGCCTCTAACTATGGCTACACCTTC.

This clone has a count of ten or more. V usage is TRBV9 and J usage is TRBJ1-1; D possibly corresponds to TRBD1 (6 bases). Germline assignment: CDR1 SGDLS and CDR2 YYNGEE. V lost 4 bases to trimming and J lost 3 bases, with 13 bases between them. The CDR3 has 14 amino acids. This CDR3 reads CASSLGTLDTEAFF. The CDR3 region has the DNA TGTGCCAGCAGCTTAGGGACATTGGACACTGAAGCTTTCTTT.

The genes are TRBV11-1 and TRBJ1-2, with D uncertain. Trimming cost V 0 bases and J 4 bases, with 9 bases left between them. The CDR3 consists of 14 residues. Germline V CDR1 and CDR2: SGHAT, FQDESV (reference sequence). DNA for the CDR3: TGTGCCAGCAGCTTAGCCCCCGGGATCTATGGCTACACCTTC. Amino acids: CASSLAPGIYGYTF.

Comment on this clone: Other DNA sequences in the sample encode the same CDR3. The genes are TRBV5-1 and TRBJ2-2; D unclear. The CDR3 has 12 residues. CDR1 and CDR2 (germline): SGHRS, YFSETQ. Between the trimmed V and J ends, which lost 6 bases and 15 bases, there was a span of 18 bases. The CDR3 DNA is TGCGCCAGCAAATTCGATGCCGGTGAGTTGTTTTTT. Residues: CASKFDAGELFF.

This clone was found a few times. The DNA for the CDR3 is TGCGCCAGCAGCCGGGGACTAACTGACAATGAGCAGTTCTTC. The encoded protein is CASSRGLTDNEQFF. The V gene is TRBV5-1, the J gene TRBJ2-1, with 7 bases lining up with TRBD2. Germline V gene lookup returns CDR1 SGHRS and CDR2 YFSETQ. This CDR3 is built from 14 residues. V shed 4 bases and J 5 bases; nucleotides not matched to a gene: 6.

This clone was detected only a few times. The CDR3 loop reads CASSLEAGRYDNQPQHF. The CDR3 DNA sequence: TGTGCCAGCAGCTTAGAGGCGGGACGGTATGACAATCAGCCCCAGCATTTT. This chain connects TRBV11-2 to TRBJ1-5; tentatively, D is TRBD1 (5 bases). Germline V CDR1 and CDR2: SGHAT, FQNNGV. V was cut by 0 bases and J by 3 bases, with 15 bases left in between. This CDR3 has 17 residues. Full variable domain (remainder filled in from reference TRBV11-2 and TRBJ1-5): EAGVAQSPRYKIIEKRQSVAFWCNPISGHATLYWYQQILGQGPKLLIQFQNNGVVDDSQLPKDRFSAERLKGVDSTLKIQPAKLEDSAVYLCASSLEAGRYDNQPQHFGDGTRLSIL.

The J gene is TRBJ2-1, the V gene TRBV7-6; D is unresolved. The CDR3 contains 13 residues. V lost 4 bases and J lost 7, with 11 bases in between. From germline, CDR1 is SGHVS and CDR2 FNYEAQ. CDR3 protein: CASSSSWGNEQFF. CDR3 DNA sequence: TGTGCCAGCAGCTCCAGTTGGGGAAATGAGCAGTTCTTC. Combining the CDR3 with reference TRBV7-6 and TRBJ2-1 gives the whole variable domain GAGVSQSPRYKVTKRGQDVALRCDPISGHVSLYWYRQALGQGPEFLTYFNYEAQQDKSGLPNDRFSAERPEGSISTLTIQRTEQRDSAMYRCASSSSWGNEQFFGPGTRLTVL.